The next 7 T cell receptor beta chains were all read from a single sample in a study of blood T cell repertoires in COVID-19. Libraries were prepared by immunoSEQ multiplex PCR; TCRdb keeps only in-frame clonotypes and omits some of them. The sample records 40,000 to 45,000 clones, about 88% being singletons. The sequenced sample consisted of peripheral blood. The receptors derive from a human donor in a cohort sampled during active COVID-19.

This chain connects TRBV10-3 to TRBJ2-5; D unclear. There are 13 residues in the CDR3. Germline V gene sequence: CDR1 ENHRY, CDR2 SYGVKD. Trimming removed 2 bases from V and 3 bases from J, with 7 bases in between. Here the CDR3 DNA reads TGTGCCATCAGTGAGGGTAGTAAAGAGACCCAGTACTTC. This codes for CAISEGSKETQYF.

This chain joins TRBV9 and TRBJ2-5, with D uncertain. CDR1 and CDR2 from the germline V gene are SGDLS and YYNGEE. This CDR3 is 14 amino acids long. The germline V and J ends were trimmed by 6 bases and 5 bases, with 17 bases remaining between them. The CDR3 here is CASTPLEPAETQYF. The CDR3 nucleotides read TGTGCCAGCACCCCCCTAGAACCGGCGGAGACCCAGTACTTC.

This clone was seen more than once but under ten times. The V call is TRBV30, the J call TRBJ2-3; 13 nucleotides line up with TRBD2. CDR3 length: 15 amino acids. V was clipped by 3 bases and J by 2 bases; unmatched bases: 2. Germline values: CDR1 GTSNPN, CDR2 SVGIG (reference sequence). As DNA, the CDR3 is TGTGCCTGGAGGGGGACTAGCGGGAACACAGATACGCAGTATTTT. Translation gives CAWRGTSGNTDTQYF.

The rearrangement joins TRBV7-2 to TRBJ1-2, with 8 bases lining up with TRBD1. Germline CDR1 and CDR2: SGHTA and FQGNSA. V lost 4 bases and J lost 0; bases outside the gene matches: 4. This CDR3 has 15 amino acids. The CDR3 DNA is TGTGCCAGCAGCTCCGTGGGACAGGCTAACTATGGCTACACCTTC. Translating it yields CASSSVGQANYGYTF.

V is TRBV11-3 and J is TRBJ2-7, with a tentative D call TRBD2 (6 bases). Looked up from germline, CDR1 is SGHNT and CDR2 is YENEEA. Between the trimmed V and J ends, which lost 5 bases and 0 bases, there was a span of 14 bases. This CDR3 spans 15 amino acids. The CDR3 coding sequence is TGTGCCAGCAGCCGAGGGGACTCGAGCTCCTACGAGCAGTACTTC. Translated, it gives CASSRGDSSSYEQYF.

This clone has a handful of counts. CDR3 amino acids: CASSQGEGTSTDTQYF. The DNA of the CDR3 is TGTGCCAGCAGCCAAGGTGAGGGTACTAGCACAGATACGCAGTATTTT. The V and J genes are TRBV4-2 and TRBJ2-3; a possible D gene is TRBD2 (5 bases). Germline V gene lookup returns CDR1 LGHNA and CDR2 YNFKEQ. Trimming removed 1 base from V and 0 bases from J, with 11 bases in between. This CDR3 spans 16 amino acids.

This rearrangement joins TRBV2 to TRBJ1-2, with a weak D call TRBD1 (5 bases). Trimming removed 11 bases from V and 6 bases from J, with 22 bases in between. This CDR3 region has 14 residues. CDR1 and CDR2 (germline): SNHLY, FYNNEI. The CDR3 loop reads CAGQTGLYPNGYTF. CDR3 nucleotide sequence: TGTGCCGGACAAACCGGGCTCTACCCAAATGGCTACACCTTC.